This TCR beta chain was captured by sequencing in a study of blood T cell repertoires in COVID-19. About the research overall: Acute and convalescent COVID-19 samples came from the United States, Italy and Spain.

In the original processing: Reference gene primer amplification yielded estimated nucleated cell counts. Clones were read by immunoSEQ multiplex PCR, and TCRdb kept only the in-frame ones, dropping some. The V and J calls and clone size are taken from that table; D and trimming were inferred from the DNA. The sample consists of some 210,000 clones, approximately 91% of them appearing once. Germline assignment: CDR1 SGHAT and CDR2 FQNNGV. Unmatched junction bases numbered 8, after V lost 8 bases and J lost 5 bases. This CDR3 contains 14 residues. Sequencing was performed on peripheral blood. This clonotype was sampled from a woman aged 35 to 49 who had recovered from COVID-19. The chain recombines TRBV11-2 with TRBJ2-2; 7 bases map to TRBD1. This CDR3 is CASRQGRGTGELFF. CDR3 DNA: TGTGCCAGCCGACAGGGCCGAGGGACCGGGGAGCTGTTTTTT.